These 5 T cell receptor beta chains came from one sample sequenced in a study of cytomegalovirus exposure and HLA in healthy donors. 13 Jbeta primers and 60 Vbeta primers were used for the PCR. Method: immunoSEQ multiplex PCR; TCRdb's copy keeps in-frame clones and lacks some. Its table records fewer than 200,000 clones. What was sequenced was PBMCs. The receptor set was obtained from a man aged 30 to 39 in good health and CMV-seronegative.

The chain combines TRBV7-2 with TRBJ2-3; 8 bases map to TRBD2. With V trimmed by 9 bases and J by 3 bases, 14 bases remained unmatched. The length of the CDR3 is 16 residues. Germline V gives CDR1 SGHTA, CDR2 FQGNSA. The CDR3, as DNA: TGTGCCAGTAAGAGACGGGGGGGCCTATTTACAGATACGCAGTATTTT. It yields the protein CASKRRGGLFTDTQYF.

The CDR3 DNA reads TGTGCCAGCAGCACCTCTGGACAGGGTGTTAATGAAAAACTGTTTTTT. Amino acid sequence: CASSTSGQGVNEKLFF. This chain links TRBV6-6 with TRBJ1-4; TRBD1 matches 8 bases. The CDR3 spans 16 residues. The ends lost 6 bases at V and 4 bases at J; junction bases unmatched: 10. The germline V gene has CDR1 MNHNY and CDR2 SVGAGI (reference sequence).

The rearrangement joins TRBV6-5 to TRBJ2-7, with 7 bases identical to TRBD1. The CDR3 spans 15 residues. The germline V gene has CDR1 MNHEY and CDR2 SVGAGI. The V gene end was trimmed by 2 bases and the J gene end by 1 base; junction bases not matched to a gene: 5. CDR3 coding DNA: TGTGCCAGCAGTTACCCACAGGGGCGATCCTACGAGCAGTACTTC. It yields the protein CASSYPQGRSYEQYF.

The V call is TRBV5-1, the J call TRBJ1-1, with 7 bases fitting TRBD1. The CDR3 is 13 residues long. V gave up 4 bases and J gave up 4 bases; unmatched junction bases: 4. In germline, CDR1 is SGHRS, CDR2 YFSETQ. The CDR3 coding sequence is TGCGCCAGCAGCCCCACAGGGGCCACTGAAGCTTTCTTT. Its protein is CASSPTGATEAFF. Combining the CDR3 with reference TRBV5-1 and TRBJ1-1 gives the whole variable domain KAGVTQTPRYLIKTRGQQVTLSCSPISGHRSVSWYQQTPGQGLQFLFEYFSETQRNKGNFPGRFSGRQFSNSRSEMNVSTLELGDSALYLCASSPTGATEAFFGQGTRLTVV.

The V call is TRBV10-2, the J call TRBJ1-6; tentatively, D is TRBD1 (5 bases). From germline, CDR1 is WSHSY and CDR2 SAAADI. Trimming left V 3 bases short and J 5 bases short, with 5 bases between. This CDR3 has 13 amino acids. CDR3 DNA sequence: TGCGCCAGCAGTGAACAGGATAATTCACCCCTCCACTTT. This gives the protein CASSEQDNSPLHF.